This paragraph covers one TCR beta chain sequence. The table came from immunoSEQ multiplex PCR; TCRdb's copy has only in-frame clones and leaves some out. The data contain about 3,700 clones, less than 20% of them seen just once; the ten biggest clones take up 1.4%. This sample is drawn from a study of tumour-infiltrating T cells in Burkitt lymphoma. As for the study in general: Patients covered every epidemiological subtype of Burkitt lymphoma. Productive clonality predicted overall and progression-free survival.

Germline V CDR1 and CDR2: MNHEY, SMNVEV (reference sequence). V was cut by 5 bases and J by 1 base, with 11 bases left in between. This CDR3 region has 14 residues. The sequenced material came from tumor tissue. This chain connects TRBV27 to TRBJ1-2; D is unclear. This sequence originates from a human donor with Burkitt lymphoma. CDR3 region: CASSNDGYNYGYTF. In DNA, the CDR3 is TGTGCCAGCAGTAATGACGGCTATAACTATGGCTACACCTTC.